The sequence of this T cell receptor beta chain was determined in a study of technical replicates of blood from a handful of donors. Germline V gene lookup returns CDR1 SGDLS and CDR2 YYNGEE. This CDR3 has 17 amino acids. With 0 bases clipped from V and 4 bases from J, the junction kept 11 bases outside the gene matches. This table comes from immunoSEQ multiplex PCR, and its TCRdb copy is limited to in-frame clones, with some not included. The repertoire holds more than 65,000 clones, with roughly 97% as singletons. This chain connects TRBV9 to TRBJ1-2; TRBD1 matches 8 bases. The clonotype originates from a human donor in good health. Source material: T cells isolated from PBMCs. DNA for the CDR3: TGTGCCAGCAGCGTAGCCAACGACAGGGGCGAGCGCTATGGCTACACCTTC. This gives the protein CASSVANDRGERYGYTF.